A single sample gave rise to the 27 T cell receptor beta chains below, sequenced in a study of breast tumors, draining lymph nodes, adjacent tissues. Breast cancer patients provided tissue from their axillary draining lymph nodes. Each CDR3 protein gets one entry after TCRdb re-called the multiplex PCR reads with MiXCR. The repertoire has approximately 280,000 distinct CDR3 sequences, over 25% of them found once; the top ten carry about 1%. The sample comprised axillary lymph node tissue. The source is a female donor with breast cancer. Some clones in this sample may be carry-over from other donors' samples.

This clonotype was seen at least ten times. The chain has TRBV15 and TRBJ2-3, with TRBD1 identical over 11 bases. CDR3 length equals 16 residues. CDR1 and CDR2 from the germline V gene are LNHNV and YYDKDF (reference sequence). J was trimmed by 6 bases and V by 1 base; bases with no gene match: 6. The CDR3 nucleotides read TGTGCCACCAGCAGAGGGGACAGGGGGGGAAAGGATACGCAGTATTTT. Encoded protein: CATSRGDRGGKDTQYF.

This clonotype was detected ten times or more. J is TRBJ2-1 and V is TRBV30; D remains unclear. Deletions cut 0 bases from V and 9 bases from J, with 9 bases between. Germline loops: CDR1 GTSNPN, CDR2 SVGIG (reference sequence). This CDR3 region has 12 residues. The CDR3 spells CAWSVRHFEQFF. CDR3 nucleotides: TGTGCCTGGAGTGTACGGCACTTTGAGCAGTTCTTC.

The rearrangement links TRBV3-1 to TRBJ2-3; D perhaps matches TRBD1 (6 bases). Trimming pared 1 base from V and 8 bases from J, leaving 16 bases between. The germline V gene encodes CDR1 LGHDT and CDR2 YNNKEL (reference sequence). The CDR3 is made up of 15 amino acids. The CDR3 here is CASSQVGGVGATQYF. The CDR3 DNA reads as TGTGCCAGCAGCCAAGTAGGGGGAGTGGGAGCTACGCAGTATTTT.

The V call is TRBV10-3, the J call TRBJ2-3; 10 positions match TRBD2. The CDR3 contains 16 residues. Germline loops: CDR1 ENHRY, CDR2 SYGVKD. Losses at the gene ends were 6 bases for V and 3 bases for J; bases not matched to a gene: 9. The CDR3 sequence: CAIRPLAGDGTDTQYF. Written as DNA, the CDR3 is TGTGCCATCAGACCTCTAGCGGGAGATGGGACAGATACGCAGTATTTT.

This clonotype was recorded at least ten times. The chain employs TRBV5-8 and TRBJ1-6; TRBD1 matches at 8 bases. The V gene's germline CDR1 is SGHTS and CDR2 YDEGEE. The CDR3 covers 13 residues. Trimming removed 1 base from V and 10 bases from J; junction bases left unmatched: 1. This CDR3 reads CASSLNRGSPLHF. CDR3 sequence (DNA): TGTGCCAGCAGCTTGAACAGGGGGTCACCCCTCCACTTT.

Many counts were recorded for this clonotype. This chain links TRBV10-3 with TRBJ2-3; 9 bases map to TRBD2. Germline CDR1 and CDR2: ENHRY and SYGVKD. CDR3 length equals 15 residues. With V trimmed by 6 bases and J by 0 bases, 4 bases remained unmatched. The CDR3 region is CAIREAGGSTDTQYF. The CDR3 bases are TGTGCCATCAGGGAAGCGGGAGGAAGCACAGATACGCAGTATTTT.

As concerns this clonotype: This may come from a read error, since a much larger clone is one base off. The chain joins TRBV5-4 to TRBJ2-7, with D tentatively TRBD1 (5 bases). CDR1 is SGHNT and CDR2 is YYREEE in the germline V gene (reference sequence). CDR3 length: 15 residues. The CDR3 is CASSSVADNSYAQYF. The CDR3 DNA reads TGTGCCAGCAGCTCCGTCGCGGACAACTCCTACGCGCAGTACTTC.

This clonotype showed up just a few times. This chain links TRBV12-3 or TRBV12-4 with TRBJ1-2; 10 bases agree with TRBD1. This CDR3 contains 14 residues. With 8 bases clipped from V and 8 bases from J, the junction kept 11 bases outside the gene matches. The CDR3 sequence is CASQNSTGGNGYTF. CDR3 bases: TGTGCCAGCCAGAACTCGACAGGGGGCAACGGCTACACCTTC.

At least ten counts were recorded for this clonotype. The rearrangement uses TRBV4-2 and TRBJ2-7, with 9 bases fitting TRBD2. With 0 bases clipped from V and 10 bases from J, the junction kept 4 bases outside the gene matches. This CDR3 contains 13 residues. Germline V CDR1 and CDR2: LGHNA, YNFKEQ. The CDR3 loop reads CASSQEREGNQYF. CDR3 nucleotides: TGTGCCAGCAGCCAAGAGCGGGAGGGCAATCAGTACTTC.

This clonotype was recorded at least ten times. The V gene is TRBV4-1, the J gene TRBJ2-1; maybe TRBD2 (6 bases). CDR1 is MGHRA, CDR2 YSYEKL, per germline. Trimming took off 3 bases at V and 7 bases at J, with 10 bases between the two ends. This CDR3 has 13 amino acids. CDR3 amino acids: CASSHPSGNEQFF. In DNA form, the CDR3 reads TGCGCCAGCAGCCACCCGAGCGGGAATGAGCAGTTCTTC.

This clonotype came up many times. J is TRBJ2-1 and V is TRBV20-1; possibly TRBD1 or TRBD2 for D (7 bases each). V lost 4 bases and J lost 5, with 15 bases in between. The CDR3 spans 14 residues. Germline CDR1 and CDR2: DFQATT and SNEGSKA (reference sequence). For the CDR3, the DNA is TGCAGTGCTATTGAAGCGGGACAGCACAATGAGCAGTTCTTC. As protein: CSAIEAGQHNEQFF.

On this clonotype itself: A read error may be the cause here, since a much bigger clone is one base away. The chain combines TRBV30 with TRBJ2-7, with 7 nucleotides matching TRBD2. Per the germline V gene, CDR1 is GTSNPN and CDR2 is SVGIG (reference sequence). The CDR3 length is 13 residues. The CDR3 coding sequence is TGTGCCTATCGGGGAAGGGACTACTACGAGCTGTACTTC. Its translation is CAYRGRDYYELYF.

This clonotype was seen repeatedly, ten times or more. The chain recombines TRBV20-1 with TRBJ2-1; 8 nucleotides agree with TRBD2. The germline V gene has CDR1 DFQATT and CDR2 SNEGSKA (reference sequence). Trimming removed 5 bases from V and 6 bases from J; junction bases left unmatched: 9. This CDR3 is built from 14 residues. CDR3: CSAHLTGGGNEQFF. CDR3 in DNA: TGCAGTGCTCACCTCACGGGGGGGGGCAATGAGCAGTTCTTC.

The sample holds many counts of this clonotype. This sequence joins TRBV7-2 and TRBJ2-7, with D perhaps being TRBD1 or TRBD2 (6 bases each). The CDR3 consists of 16 residues. Looked up from germline, CDR1 is SGHTA and CDR2 is FQGNSA. Deletions cut 3 bases from V and 0 bases from J, with 15 bases between. The CDR3 coding sequence is TGTGCCAGCAGCTTCAAAGGAGGGACAAGCTCCTACGAGCAGTACTTC. Encoded protein: CASSFKGGTSSYEQYF.

This clonotype was detected ten times or more. The J gene is TRBJ2-3, the V gene TRBV9; 8 nucleotides line up with TRBD2. With V trimmed by 3 bases and J by 1 base, 7 bases remained unmatched. The germline V gene encodes CDR1 SGDLS and CDR2 YYNGEE. This CDR3 is 16 amino acids long. The CDR3 DNA reads as TGTGCCAGCAGCGGAGGCGGGGGACTAGGCACAGATACGCAGTATTTT. Its protein is CASSGGGGLGTDTQYF.

On this clonotype: A much larger clone is a single base away; this may be a read error. This chain connects TRBV20-1 to TRBJ2-1; D is perhaps TRBD2 (6 bases). The CDR3 has 14 amino acids. V dropped 1 base and J dropped 9 bases, with 16 bases sitting between them. Looked up from germline, CDR1 is DFQATT and CDR2 is SNEGSKA (reference sequence). The CDR3 region has the DNA TGCAGTGCTAGAGGGGGGGAGACACACACTGAGCAGTTCTTC. Translated: CSARGGETHTEQFF.

The V call is TRBV27, the J call TRBJ1-2, with unresolved D. This CDR3 is built from 13 residues. Germline lookup yields CDR1 MNHEY and CDR2 SMNVEV (reference sequence). V was shortened by 3 bases and J by 0 bases, with 5 bases between the two germline ends. The CDR3 nucleotides read TGTGCCAGCAGTTTGCGGACTAACTATGGCTACACCTTC. As protein: CASSLRTNYGYTF.

This clonotype was seen ten or more times. The V and J genes are TRBV7-3 and TRBJ2-2; TRBD1 aligns across 8 bases. Unmatched junction bases numbered 3, after V lost 4 bases and J lost 2 bases. The CDR3 runs 15 residues. Germline loops: CDR1 SGHTA, CDR2 FQGTGA. The CDR3 is CASSWQGANTGELFF. The CDR3 nucleotides read TGTGCCAGCAGCTGGCAGGGGGCTAACACCGGGGAGCTGTTTTTT.

V gene TRBV7-3 combines with J gene TRBJ2-7; D is undetermined. Trimming took 2 bases from V and 4 from J, leaving 6 bases between them. Germline V gene lookup returns CDR1 SGHTA and CDR2 FQGTGA. The CDR3 spans 12 residues. The chain's CDR3 is CASSLVEYEQYF. CDR3 in DNA: TGTGCCAGCAGCTTAGTGGAATACGAGCAGTACTTC.

The gene calls are TRBV6-5 and TRBJ2-1, with a possible D match to TRBD2 (5 bases). The CDR3 covers 14 residues. Germline CDR1 reads MNHEY; CDR2 reads SVGAGI. V was shortened by 11 bases and J by 5 bases, with 19 bases between the two germline ends. The CDR3 DNA follows: TGTGCCGGCCGGGGAGCAACCAGAGACAATGAGCAGTTCTTC. Amino acid sequence: CAGRGATRDNEQFF.

As for this clonotype: A much larger clone differs from this one at a single base, so this may be a read error. Likely a read error: the CDR3 ends without its conserved phenylalanine or tryptophan. The chain recombines TRBV6-6 with TRBJ1-4; 8 bases are a match to TRBD1. CDR1 is MNHNY, CDR2 SVGAGI, per germline (reference sequence). CDR3 length: 15 residues. Trimming cost V 6 bases and J 2 bases; bases outside gene matches: 5. The CDR3 DNA sequence: TGTGCCAGCAGGGACAGGGCTTGGACTAATGAAAAACTGTTTTCT. Amino acids: CASRDRAWTNEKLFS.

This clonotype was picked up a small number of times. The V and J genes are TRBV7-2 and TRBJ1-1, with D uncertain. Trimming took off 6 bases at V and 5 bases at J, with 13 bases between the two ends. The germline V gene encodes CDR1 SGHTA and CDR2 FQGNSA. This CDR3 spans 13 amino acids. CDR3 in amino acids: CASSSLGRTEAFF. The CDR3 region has the DNA TGTGCCAGCAGTTCACTTGGCAGGACTGAAGCTTTCTTT.

Details on this clonotype: A much more abundant neighbour one base away suggests this may be a read error. The rearrangement links TRBV7-2 to TRBJ1-3; TRBD1 is a possible D gene (5 bases). Germline CDR1 reads SGHTA; CDR2 reads FQGNSA. The CDR3 length is 16 residues. The chain's CDR3 is CASSLESGGSGSTIYF. CDR3 sequence (DNA): TGTGCCAGCAGCTTAGAGTCTGGGGGTTCTGGAAGCACCATATATTTT. The whole variable domain, filled in from reference TRBV7-2 and TRBJ1-3, reads GAGVSQSPSNKVTEKGKDVELRCDPISGHTALYWYRQSLGQGLEFLIYFQGNSAPDKSGLPSDRFSAERTGGSVSTLTIQRTQQEDSAVYLCASSLESGGSGSTIYFGEGSWLTVV.

The sample holds many counts of this clonotype. The chain is built from TRBV5-8 and TRBJ2-2; no reliable D call. The CDR3 has 15 residues. Per the germline V gene, CDR1 is SGHTS and CDR2 is YDEGEE. V was trimmed by 5 bases and J by 8 bases, leaving 19 bases between them. CDR3 region: CASSKDLDPTGELFF. The CDR3 nucleotides are TGTGCCAGCAGTAAAGACCTAGATCCGACAGGGGAGCTGTTTTTT.

This clonotype was seen at least ten times. The rearrangement uses TRBV9 and TRBJ2-1, with 13 bases identical to TRBD2. The CDR3 length is 16 residues. Germline lookup yields CDR1 SGDLS and CDR2 YYNGEE. The trim removed 4 bases at V and 3 bases at J, leaving 4 bases unmatched. CDR3 protein: CASSPRLAGGYNEQFF. CDR3 DNA: TGTGCCAGCAGCCCGAGACTAGCGGGAGGCTACAATGAGCAGTTCTTC.

The table lists this clonotype with a count of one. It may be a read error: a sequence one base away is much more abundant. The gene calls are TRBV6-6 and TRBJ2-7; D is perhaps TRBD2 (6 bases). This CDR3 has 12 residues. Germline CDR1 is MNHNY and CDR2 is SVGAGI (reference sequence). With 6 bases removed from V and 3 bases from J, the gap between germline ends came to 9 bases. The CDR3 region has the DNA TGTGCCAGCAGCGGCGGGGTCTACGAGCAGTACTTC. Its protein is CASSGGVYEQYF.

With regard to this clonotype: The germline gene is not matched at one end of the junction; a read error may be the cause. V gene TRBV15 combines with J gene TRBJ2-3, with D possibly being TRBD1 (6 bases). CDR1 is LNHNV, CDR2 YYDKDF, per germline (reference sequence). CDR3 length equals 15 residues. CDR3 amino acids: CATSGGKGYRGTQYF. CDR3 DNA: TGTGCCACCAGCGGGGGCAAAGGCTACAGAGGTACGCAGTACTTT.